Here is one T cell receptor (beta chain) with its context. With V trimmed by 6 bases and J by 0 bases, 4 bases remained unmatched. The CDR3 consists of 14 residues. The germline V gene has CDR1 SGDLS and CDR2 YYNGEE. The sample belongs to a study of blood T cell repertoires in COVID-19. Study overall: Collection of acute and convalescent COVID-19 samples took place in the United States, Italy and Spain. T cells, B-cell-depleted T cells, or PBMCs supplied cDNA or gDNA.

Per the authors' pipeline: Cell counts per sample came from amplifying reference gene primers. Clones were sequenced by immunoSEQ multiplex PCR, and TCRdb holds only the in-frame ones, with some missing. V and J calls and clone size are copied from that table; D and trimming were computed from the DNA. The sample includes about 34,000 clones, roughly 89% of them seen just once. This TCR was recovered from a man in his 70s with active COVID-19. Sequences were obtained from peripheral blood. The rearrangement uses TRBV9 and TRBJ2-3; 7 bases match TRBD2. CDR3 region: CASKAGPSTDTQYF. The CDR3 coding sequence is TGTGCCAGCAAAGCGGGACCCAGCACAGATACGCAGTATTTT. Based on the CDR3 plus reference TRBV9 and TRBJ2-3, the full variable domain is DSGVTQTPKHLITATGQRVTLRCSPRSGDLSVYWYQQSLDQGLQFLIQYYNGEERAKGNILERFSAQQFPDLHSELNLSSLELGDSALYFCASKAGPSTDTQYFGPGTRLTVL.